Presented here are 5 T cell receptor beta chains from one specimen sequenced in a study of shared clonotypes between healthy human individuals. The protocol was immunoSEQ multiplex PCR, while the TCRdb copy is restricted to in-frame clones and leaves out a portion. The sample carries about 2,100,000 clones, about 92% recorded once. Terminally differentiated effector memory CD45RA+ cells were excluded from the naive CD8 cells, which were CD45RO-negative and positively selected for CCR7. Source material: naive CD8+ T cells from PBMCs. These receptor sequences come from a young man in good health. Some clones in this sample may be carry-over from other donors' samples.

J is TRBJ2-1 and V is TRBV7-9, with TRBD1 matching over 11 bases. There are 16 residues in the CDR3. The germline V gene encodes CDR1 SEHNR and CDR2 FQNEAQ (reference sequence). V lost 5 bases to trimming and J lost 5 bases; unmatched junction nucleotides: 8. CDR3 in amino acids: CASSQLDRGLHNEQFF. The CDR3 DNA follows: TGTGCCAGCAGCCAACTGGACAGGGGGCTTCACAATGAGCAGTTCTTC.

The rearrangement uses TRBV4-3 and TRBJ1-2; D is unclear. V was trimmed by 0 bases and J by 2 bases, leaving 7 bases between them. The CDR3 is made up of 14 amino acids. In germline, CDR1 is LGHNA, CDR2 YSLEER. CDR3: CASSQDGANYGYTF. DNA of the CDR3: TGCGCCAGCAGCCAAGATGGCGCCAACTATGGCTACACCTTC.

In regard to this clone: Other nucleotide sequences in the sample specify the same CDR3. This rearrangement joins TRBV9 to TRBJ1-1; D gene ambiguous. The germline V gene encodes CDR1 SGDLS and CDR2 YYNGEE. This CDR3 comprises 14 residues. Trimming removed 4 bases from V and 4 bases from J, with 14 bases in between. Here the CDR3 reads CASSPGPGGTEAFF. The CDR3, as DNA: TGTGCCAGCAGCCCAGGCCCGGGTGGCACTGAAGCTTTCTTT.

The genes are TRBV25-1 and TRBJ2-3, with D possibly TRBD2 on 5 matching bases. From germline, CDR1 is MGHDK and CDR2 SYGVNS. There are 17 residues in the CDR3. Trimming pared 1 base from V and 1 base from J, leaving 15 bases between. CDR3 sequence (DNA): TGTGCCAGCAGTGAATGGTGGAGCGGCTGGGGCACAGATACGCAGTATTTT. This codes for CASSEWWSGWGTDTQYF.

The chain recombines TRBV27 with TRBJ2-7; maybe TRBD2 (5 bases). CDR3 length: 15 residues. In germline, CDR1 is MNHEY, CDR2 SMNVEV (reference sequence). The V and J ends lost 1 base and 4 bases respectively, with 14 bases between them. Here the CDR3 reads CASSLYPGLPYEQYF. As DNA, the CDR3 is TGTGCCAGCAGTTTATACCCCGGACTCCCTTACGAGCAGTACTTC.